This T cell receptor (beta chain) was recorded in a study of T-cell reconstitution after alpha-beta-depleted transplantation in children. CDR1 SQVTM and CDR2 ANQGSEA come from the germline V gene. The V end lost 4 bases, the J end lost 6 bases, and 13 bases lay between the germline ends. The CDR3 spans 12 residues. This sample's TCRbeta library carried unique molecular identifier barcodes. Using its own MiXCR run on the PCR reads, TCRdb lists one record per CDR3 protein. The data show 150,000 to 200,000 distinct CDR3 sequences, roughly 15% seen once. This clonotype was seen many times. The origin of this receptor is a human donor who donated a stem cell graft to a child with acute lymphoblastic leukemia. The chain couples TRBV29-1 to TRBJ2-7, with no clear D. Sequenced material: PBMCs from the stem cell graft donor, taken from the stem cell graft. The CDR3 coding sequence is TGCAGCGTTGTCGTCACAAGTGGCGAGCAGTACTTC. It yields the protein CSVVVTSGEQYF.